A single sample is the source of the 6 T cell receptor beta chains below, sequenced in a study of T cells after yellow fever vaccination. MiXCR was run by TCRdb on the 5' RACE reads, yielding one entry per CDR3 protein. The sample has around 600,000 distinct CDR3 sequences, approximately 13% seen once; the top ten hold 14% to 15%. The sample here was PBMCs, taken on the day of the yellow fever booster vaccination. Receptors originate from a man younger than 45 who received the YFV17D yellow fever vaccine.

There are a few counts of this clonotype. This rearrangement joins TRBV28 to TRBJ2-7; D is undetermined. The CDR3 totals 13 residues. The germline CDR1 and CDR2 sequences are MDHEN and SYDVKM. Trimming took off 8 bases at V and 2 bases at J, with 13 bases between the two ends. Here the CDR3 reads CASRGPLAYEQYF. CDR3 in DNA: TGTGCCAGCCGTGGACCCCTAGCCTACGAGCAGTACTTC.

The table lists this clonotype with a few counts. The rearrangement joins TRBV5-6 to TRBJ2-5; D is ambiguous. The germline V gene encodes CDR1 SGHDT and CDR2 YYEEEE. CDR3 length: 15 residues. Trimming removed 2 bases at V and 2 bases at J, with 13 bases between. The CDR3 protein is CASSFLGRLQETQYF. CDR3 nucleotide sequence: TGTGCCAGCAGCTTTCTTGGGCGTCTACAAGAGACCCAGTACTTC.

The gene calls are TRBV7-2 and TRBJ2-1; 10 bases are shared with TRBD2. This CDR3 region has 13 residues. The germline CDR1 and CDR2 sequences are SGHTA and FQGNSA. The V gene end was trimmed by 6 bases and the J gene end by 9 bases; junction bases not matched to a gene: 5. CDR3: CASRIAGGGEQFF. The DNA of the CDR3 is TGTGCCAGCAGAATAGCGGGAGGTGGTGAGCAGTTCTTC.

This clonotype was counted only a few times. J is TRBJ2-5 and V is TRBV30, with 9 bases that match TRBD1. The CDR3 length is 15 residues. V was clipped by 3 bases and J by 6 bases; unmatched bases: 11. The germline V gene encodes CDR1 GTSNPN and CDR2 SVGIG (reference sequence). The CDR3 sequence is CAWRVDRGARKTQYF. Written as DNA, the CDR3 is TGTGCCTGGAGGGTGGACAGGGGCGCCCGAAAGACCCAGTACTTC.

The rearrangement joins TRBV7-8 to TRBJ2-2; a weak D match, TRBD2 (6 bases). Germline V gene data show CDR1 as SGHVS and CDR2 as FQNEAQ. Trimming cost V 3 bases and J 3 bases, with 14 bases left between them. The CDR3 extends over 16 amino acids. The CDR3 region has the DNA TGTGCCAGCAGCTTTGAGGACTACCTCGACACCGGGGAGCTGTTTTTT. It encodes CASSFEDYLDTGELFF.

For this clonotype: This could be a read error, since a much larger clone is one nucleotide away. V gene TRBV5-1 combines with J gene TRBJ2-7, with 15 bases that match TRBD2. The junction had 7 bases not matched to a gene; V was cut back by 0 bases and J by 3 bases. CDR1 and CDR2 from the germline V gene are SGHRS and YFSETQ. This CDR3 has 18 amino acids. The CDR3 reads CASSLAGTSGRIIYEQYF. The DNA for the CDR3 is TGCGCCAGCAGCTTGGCCGGGACTAGCGGGAGGATTATCTACGAGCAGTACTTC.